This TCR beta chain was identified during a study of T cells in localized non-small cell lung cancer. Method: immunoSEQ multiplex PCR; TCRdb's copy keeps in-frame clones and lacks some. The table has over 25,000 clones, less than 95% seen once. The CDR3 contains 16 residues. Per germline, CDR1 SGHTA and CDR2 FQGNSA. V was clipped by 1 base and J by 6 bases, with 16 bases between them. The source material was peripheral blood, sampled before any cancer treatment. This TCR derives from a woman aged 40-69 years with stage I lung adenocarcinoma. V is TRBV7-2 and J is TRBJ1-5; weak D call: TRBD1 (6 bases). This CDR3 reads CASSLGFGGGSQPQHF. The CDR3 nucleotides read TGTGCCAGCAGCTTAGGTTTTGGAGGGGGTTCTCAGCCCCAGCATTTT. Supplemented by reference TRBV7-2 and TRBJ1-5, the full variable domain reads GAGVSQSPSNKVTEKGKDVELRCDPISGHTALYWYRQSLGQGLEFLIYFQGNSAPDKSGLPSDRFSAERTGGSVSTLTIQRTQQEDSAVYLCASSLGFGGGSQPQHFGDGTRLSIL.